This TCR beta chain was sequenced for a study of Graves' ophthalmopathy and Graves' hyperthyroidism. Study-wide context: The authors collected peripheral blood at initial diagnosis, before any treatment.

General study results and limits: Ophthalmopathy progression predictions by the model showed about 75% specificity and roughly 70% sensitivity.

The CDR3 runs to 14 residues. Trimming stripped 3 bases from V and 6 bases from J, with 9 bases between. For donors with ophthalmopathy, the disease showed moderate-to-severe activity, reached CAS ≥3 and NOSPECS ≥4, and had lasted under 3 months. It was on clinical symptoms, serum thyroxine, TRAb, thyroid ultrasound and orbital computed tomography that diagnosis relied. RNA transcripts were the source from which TCR beta CDR3 regions were amplified. First-round RT-PCR used HTBI primers; second-round multiplex PCR followed. TCRdb fed the multiplex PCR reads into MiXCR, producing one record per CDR3 protein. This sample has some 150,000 distinct CDR3 sequences, with 35% to 50% found just once. As concerns this clonotype: Its target is unknown.

The rearrangement links TRBV12-3 or TRBV12-4 to TRBJ2-6; D gene uncertain. The receptor was isolated from a man aged 25-45 years with Graves' ophthalmopathy. Sequencing was carried out using peripheral blood. CDR3 bases: TGTGCCAGCAGTTTGGGTGGGGAGGCCAACGTCCTGACTTTC. It yields the protein CASSLGGEANVLTF.